This T cell receptor beta chain was identified during a study of cytomegalovirus exposure and HLA in healthy donors. The PCR contained 60 Vbeta and 13 Jbeta primers. Generated by immunoSEQ multiplex PCR, the TCRdb table keeps only in-frame clones and is missing some. Of about 190,000 clones listed, roughly 75% are singletons. CDR1 and CDR2 (germline): LNHNV, YYDKDF (reference sequence). Trimming took off 0 bases at V and 4 bases at J, with 12 bases between the two ends. The CDR3 has 15 residues. Sequencing was carried out using PBMCs. The clonotype was recovered from a young man in good health and CMV-seropositive. The chain couples TRBV15 to TRBJ1-1, with TRBD1 as a possible D gene (5 bases). CDR3 coding DNA: TGTGCCACCAGCAGAGACAGGGTCGAAGGCACTGAAGCTTTCTTT. Its protein is CATSRDRVEGTEAFF.